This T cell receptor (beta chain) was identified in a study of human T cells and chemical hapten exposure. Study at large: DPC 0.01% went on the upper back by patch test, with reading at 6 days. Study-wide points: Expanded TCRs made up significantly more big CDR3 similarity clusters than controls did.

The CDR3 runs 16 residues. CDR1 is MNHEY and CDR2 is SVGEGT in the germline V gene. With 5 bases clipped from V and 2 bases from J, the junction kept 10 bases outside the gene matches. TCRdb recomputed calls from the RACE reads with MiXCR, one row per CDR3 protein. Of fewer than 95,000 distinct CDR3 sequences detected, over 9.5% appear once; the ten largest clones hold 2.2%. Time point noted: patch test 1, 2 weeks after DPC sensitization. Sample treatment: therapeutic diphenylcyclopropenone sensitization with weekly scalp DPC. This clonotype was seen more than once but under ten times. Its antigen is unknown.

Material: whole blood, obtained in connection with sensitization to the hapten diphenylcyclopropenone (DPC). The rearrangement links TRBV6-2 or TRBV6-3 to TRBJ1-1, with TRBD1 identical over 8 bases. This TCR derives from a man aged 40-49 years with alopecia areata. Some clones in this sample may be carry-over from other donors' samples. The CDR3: CASSPRVTGGNTEAFF. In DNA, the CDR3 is TGTGCCAGCAGTCCCCGAGTCACAGGGGGAAACACTGAAGCTTTCTTT.